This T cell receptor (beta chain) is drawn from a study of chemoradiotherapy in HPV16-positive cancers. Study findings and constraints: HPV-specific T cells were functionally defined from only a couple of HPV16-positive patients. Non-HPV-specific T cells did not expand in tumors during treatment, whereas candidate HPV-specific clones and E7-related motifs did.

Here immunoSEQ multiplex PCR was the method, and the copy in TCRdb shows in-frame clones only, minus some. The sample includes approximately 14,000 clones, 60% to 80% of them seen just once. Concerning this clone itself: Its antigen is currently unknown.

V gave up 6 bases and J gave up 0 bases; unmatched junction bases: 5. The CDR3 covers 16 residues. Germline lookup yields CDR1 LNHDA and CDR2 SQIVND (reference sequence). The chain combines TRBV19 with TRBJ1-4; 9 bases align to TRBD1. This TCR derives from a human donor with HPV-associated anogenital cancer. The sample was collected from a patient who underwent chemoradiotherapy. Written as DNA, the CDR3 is TGTGCCAGTAGAGCGACAGGGGGTGCAACTAATGAAAAACTGTTTTTT. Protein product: CASRATGGATNEKLFF.